This T cell receptor (beta chain) was retrieved from a study of blood T cell repertoires in COVID-19. The table came from immunoSEQ multiplex PCR; TCRdb's copy has only in-frame clones and leaves some out. The table lists about 200,000 clones, around 86% of them singletons, with approximately 8% in the top ten. Patients in Seattle were enrolled during active infection, then followed longitudinally. The V gene lost 0 bases and the J gene lost 6 bases, with 15 bases spanning the gap. Germline V gives CDR1 LGHDT, CDR2 YNNKEL (reference sequence). This CDR3 contains 17 residues. V usage is TRBV3-1 (or the pseudogene TRBV3-2) and J usage is TRBJ1-6; perhaps TRBD1 as D (5 bases). This TCR derives from a woman at least 80 years old with COVID-19, enrolled during active disease. The sample taken for sequencing was peripheral blood. The chain's CDR3 is CASSQDKVRDRNSPLHF. In DNA, the CDR3 is TGTGCCAGCAGCCAAGATAAAGTCAGGGATCGTAATTCACCCCTCCACTTT.